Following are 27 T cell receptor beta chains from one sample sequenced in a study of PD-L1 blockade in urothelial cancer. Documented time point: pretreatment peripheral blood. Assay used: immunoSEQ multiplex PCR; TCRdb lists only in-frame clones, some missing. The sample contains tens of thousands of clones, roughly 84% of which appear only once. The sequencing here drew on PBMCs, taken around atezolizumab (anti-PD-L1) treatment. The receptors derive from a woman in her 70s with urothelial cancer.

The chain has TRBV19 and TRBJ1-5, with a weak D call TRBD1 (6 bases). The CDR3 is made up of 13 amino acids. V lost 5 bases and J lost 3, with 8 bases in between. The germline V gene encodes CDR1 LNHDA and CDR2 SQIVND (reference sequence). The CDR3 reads CASSGGYNQPQHF. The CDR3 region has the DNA TGTGCCAGTAGTGGGGGCTACAATCAGCCCCAGCATTTT. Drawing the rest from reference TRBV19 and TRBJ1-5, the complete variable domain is DGGITQSPKYLFRKEGQNVTLSCEQNLNHDAMYWYRQDPGQGLRLIYYSQIVNDFQKGDIAEGYSVSREKKESFPLTVTSAQKNPTAFYLCASSGGYNQPQHFGDGTRLSIL.

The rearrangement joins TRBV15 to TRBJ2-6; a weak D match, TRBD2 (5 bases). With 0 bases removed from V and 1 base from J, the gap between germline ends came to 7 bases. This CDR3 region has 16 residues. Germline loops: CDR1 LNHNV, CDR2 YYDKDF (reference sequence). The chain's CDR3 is CATSRDRGSGANVLTF. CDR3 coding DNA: TGTGCCACCAGCAGAGATCGGGGTTCTGGGGCCAACGTCCTGACTTTC.

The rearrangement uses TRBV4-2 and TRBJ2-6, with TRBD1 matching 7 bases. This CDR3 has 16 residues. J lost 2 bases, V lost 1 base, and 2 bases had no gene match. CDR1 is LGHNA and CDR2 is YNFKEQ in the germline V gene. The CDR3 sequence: CASSQGTGAGANVLTF. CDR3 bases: TGTGCCAGCAGCCAAGGAACAGGGGCTGGGGCCAACGTCCTGACTTTC.

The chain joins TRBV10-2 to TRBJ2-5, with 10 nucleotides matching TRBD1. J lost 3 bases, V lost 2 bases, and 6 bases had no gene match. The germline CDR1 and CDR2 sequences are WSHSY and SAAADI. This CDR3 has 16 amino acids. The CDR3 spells CASSEAPGQGKETQYF. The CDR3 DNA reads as TGCGCCAGCAGTGAGGCCCCGGGACAGGGGAAAGAGACCCAGTACTTC.

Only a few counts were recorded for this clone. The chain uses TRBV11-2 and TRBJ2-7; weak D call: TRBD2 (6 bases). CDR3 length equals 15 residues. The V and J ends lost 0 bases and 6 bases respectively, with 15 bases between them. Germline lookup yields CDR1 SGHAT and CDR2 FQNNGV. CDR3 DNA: TGTGCCAGCAGCTTAGATCAAGTTAGCGGTGGCGAGCAGTACTTC. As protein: CASSLDQVSGGEQYF.

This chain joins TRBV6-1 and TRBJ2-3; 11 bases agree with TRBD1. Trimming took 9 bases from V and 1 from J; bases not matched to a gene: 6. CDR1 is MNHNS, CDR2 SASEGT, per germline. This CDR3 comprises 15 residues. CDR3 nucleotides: TGTGCCAGTTGGACAGGGGGCGGGGGCACAGATACGCAGTATTTT. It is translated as CASWTGGGGTDTQYF.

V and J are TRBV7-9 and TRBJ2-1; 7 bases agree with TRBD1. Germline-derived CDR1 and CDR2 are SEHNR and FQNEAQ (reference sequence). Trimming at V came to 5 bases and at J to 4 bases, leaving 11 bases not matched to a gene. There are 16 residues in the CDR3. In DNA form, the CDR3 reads TGTGCCAGCAGCCTACCACCGACAGGGTCTTACAATGAGCAGTTCTTC. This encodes CASSLPPTGSYNEQFF.

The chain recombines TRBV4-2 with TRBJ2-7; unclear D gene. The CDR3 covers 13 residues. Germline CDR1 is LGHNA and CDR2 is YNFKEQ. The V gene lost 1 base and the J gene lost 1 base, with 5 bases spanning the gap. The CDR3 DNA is TGTGCCAGCAGCCAAGGTTCGTCCTACGAGCAGTACTTC. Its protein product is CASSQGSSYEQYF.

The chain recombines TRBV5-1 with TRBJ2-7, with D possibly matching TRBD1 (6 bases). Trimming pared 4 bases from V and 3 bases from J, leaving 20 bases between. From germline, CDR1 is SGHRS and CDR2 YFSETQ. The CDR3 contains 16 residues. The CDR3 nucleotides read TGCGCCAGCAGCCGAATAACAGGGCCTGGGAGCTACGAGCAGTACTTC. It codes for CASSRITGPGSYEQYF.

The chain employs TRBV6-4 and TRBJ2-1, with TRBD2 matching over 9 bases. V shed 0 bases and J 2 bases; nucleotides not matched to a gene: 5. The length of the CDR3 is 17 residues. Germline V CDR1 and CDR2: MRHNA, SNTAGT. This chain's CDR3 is CASSDSGGLAPYNEQFF. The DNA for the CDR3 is TGTGCCAGCAGTGACTCGGGGGGACTAGCCCCCTACAATGAGCAGTTCTTC.

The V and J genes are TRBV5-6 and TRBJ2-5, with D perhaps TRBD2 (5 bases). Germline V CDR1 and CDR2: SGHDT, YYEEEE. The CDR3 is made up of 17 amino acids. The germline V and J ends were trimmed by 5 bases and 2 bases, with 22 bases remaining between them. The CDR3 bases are TGTGCCAGCAGTCGCGGGCCTCACGGCGAGCCGCAAGAGACCCAGTACTTC. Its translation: CASSRGPHGEPQETQYF.

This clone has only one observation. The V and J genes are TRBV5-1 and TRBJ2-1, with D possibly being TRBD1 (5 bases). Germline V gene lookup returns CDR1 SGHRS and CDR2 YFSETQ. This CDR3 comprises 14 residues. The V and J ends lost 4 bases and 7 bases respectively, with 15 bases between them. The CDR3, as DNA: TGCGCCAGCAGCCGATTTTCAGGACAAAATGAGCAGTTCTTC. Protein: CASSRFSGQNEQFF.

The CDR3 spells CASSLGFSGTPSNYGYTF. The CDR3, as DNA: TGCGCCAGCAGCTTGGGATTCTCCGGGACACCATCTAACTATGGCTACACCTTC. The chain links TRBV5-1 to TRBJ1-2, with D possibly TRBD1 on 6 matching bases. Trimming shortened V by 0 bases and J by 0 bases, and 18 bases separated the two germline ends. Germline V gene sequence: CDR1 SGHRS, CDR2 YFSETQ. The length of the CDR3 is 18 residues.

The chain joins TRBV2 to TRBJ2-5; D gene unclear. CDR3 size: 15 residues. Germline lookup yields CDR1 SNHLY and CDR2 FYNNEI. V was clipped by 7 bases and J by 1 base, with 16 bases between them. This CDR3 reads CASNVQHQIQETQYF. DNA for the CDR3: TGTGCCAGCAACGTACAGCACCAAATCCAAGAGACCCAGTACTTC. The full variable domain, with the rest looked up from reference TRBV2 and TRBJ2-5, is EPEVTQTPSHQVTQMGQEVILRCVPISNHLYFYWYRQILGQKVEFLVSFYNNEISEKSEIFDDQFSVERPDGSNFTLKIRSTKLEDSAMYFCASNVQHQIQETQYFGPGTRLLVL.

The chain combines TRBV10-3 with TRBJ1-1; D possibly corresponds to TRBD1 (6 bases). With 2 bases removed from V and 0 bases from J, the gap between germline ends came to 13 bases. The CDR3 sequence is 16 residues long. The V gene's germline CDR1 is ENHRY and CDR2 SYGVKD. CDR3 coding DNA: TGTGCCATCAGTGAGGGGGGCGGAAGGGTGAACACTGAAGCTTTCTTT. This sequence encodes CAISEGGGRVNTEAFF.

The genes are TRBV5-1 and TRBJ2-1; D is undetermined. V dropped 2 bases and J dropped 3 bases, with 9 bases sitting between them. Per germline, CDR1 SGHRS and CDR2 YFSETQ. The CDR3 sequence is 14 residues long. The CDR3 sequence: CASSFMAGYNEQFF. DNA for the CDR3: TGCGCCAGCAGCTTCATGGCAGGCTACAATGAGCAGTTCTTC.

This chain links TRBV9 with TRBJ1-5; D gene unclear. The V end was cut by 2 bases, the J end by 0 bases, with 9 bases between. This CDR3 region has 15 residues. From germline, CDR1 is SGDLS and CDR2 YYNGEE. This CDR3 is CASSVGVYSNQPQHF. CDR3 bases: TGTGCCAGCAGCGTGGGAGTATATAGCAATCAGCCCCAGCATTTT.

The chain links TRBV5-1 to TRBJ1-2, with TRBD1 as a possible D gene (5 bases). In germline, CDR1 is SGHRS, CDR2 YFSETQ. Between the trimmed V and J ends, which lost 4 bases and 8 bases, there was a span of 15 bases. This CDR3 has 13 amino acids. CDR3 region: CASSLGPEEGYTF. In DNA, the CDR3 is TGCGCCAGCAGCCTGGGACCGGAGGAAGGCTACACCTTC.

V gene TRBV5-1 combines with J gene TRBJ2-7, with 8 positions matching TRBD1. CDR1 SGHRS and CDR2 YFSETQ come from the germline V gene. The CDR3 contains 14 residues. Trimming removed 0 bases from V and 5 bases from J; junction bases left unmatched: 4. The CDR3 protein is CASSLAQGADEQYF. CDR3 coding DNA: TGCGCCAGCAGCTTGGCCCAGGGGGCCGACGAGCAGTACTTC.

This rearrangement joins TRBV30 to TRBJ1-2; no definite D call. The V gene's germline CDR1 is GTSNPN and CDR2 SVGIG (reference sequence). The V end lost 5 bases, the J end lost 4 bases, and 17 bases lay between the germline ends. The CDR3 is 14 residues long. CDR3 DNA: TGTGCCTGGGGAGACGGTTCCCGGTTCTATGGCTACACCTTC. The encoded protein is CAWGDGSRFYGYTF.

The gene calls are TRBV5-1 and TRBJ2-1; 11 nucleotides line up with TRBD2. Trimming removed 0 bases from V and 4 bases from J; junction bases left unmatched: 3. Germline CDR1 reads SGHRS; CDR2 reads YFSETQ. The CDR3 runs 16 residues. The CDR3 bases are TGCGCCAGCAGCTTGGCCCCTAGCGGGGGGTACAATGAGCAGTTCTTC. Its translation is CASSLAPSGGYNEQFF.

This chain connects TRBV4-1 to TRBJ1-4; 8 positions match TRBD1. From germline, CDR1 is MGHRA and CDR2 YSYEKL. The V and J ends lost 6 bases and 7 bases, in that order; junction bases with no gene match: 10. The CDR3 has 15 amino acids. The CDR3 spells CASSGQGNLVEKLFF. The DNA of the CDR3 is TGCGCCAGCAGTGGACAGGGTAATCTTGTTGAAAAACTGTTTTTT.

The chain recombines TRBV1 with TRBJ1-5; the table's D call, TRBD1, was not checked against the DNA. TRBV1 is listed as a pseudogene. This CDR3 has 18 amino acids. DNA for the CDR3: TGCACCAGCAGCCAAGATCTTAGGGACAGTAGTCCGGATCAGCCCCAGCATTTT. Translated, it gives CTSSQDLRDSSPDQPQHF.

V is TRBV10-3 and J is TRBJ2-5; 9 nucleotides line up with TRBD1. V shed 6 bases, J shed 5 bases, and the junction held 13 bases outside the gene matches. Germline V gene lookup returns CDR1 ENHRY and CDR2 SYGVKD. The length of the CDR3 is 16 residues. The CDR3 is CAISRGTGYEEETQYF. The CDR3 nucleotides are TGTGCCATCAGCCGTGGGACAGGGTACGAAGAGGAGACCCAGTACTTC.

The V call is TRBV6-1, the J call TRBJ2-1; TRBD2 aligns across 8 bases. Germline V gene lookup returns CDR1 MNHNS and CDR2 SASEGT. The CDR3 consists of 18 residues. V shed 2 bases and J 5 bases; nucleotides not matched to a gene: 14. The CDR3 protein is CASSERSPGTSSHNEQFF. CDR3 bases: TGTGCCAGCAGTGAAAGGTCCCCCGGGACTAGTTCTCACAATGAGCAGTTCTTC.

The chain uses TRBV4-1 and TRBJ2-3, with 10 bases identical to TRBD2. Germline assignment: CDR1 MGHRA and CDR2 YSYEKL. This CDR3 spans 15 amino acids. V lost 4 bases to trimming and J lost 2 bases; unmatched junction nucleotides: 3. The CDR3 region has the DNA TGCGCCAGCAGCCCTCTAGCGGGGGACACAGATACGCAGTATTTT. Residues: CASSPLAGDTDTQYF.

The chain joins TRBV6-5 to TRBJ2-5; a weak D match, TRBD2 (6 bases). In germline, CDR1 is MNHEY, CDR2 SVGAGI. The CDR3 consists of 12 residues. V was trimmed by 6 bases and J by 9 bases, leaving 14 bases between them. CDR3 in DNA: TGTGCCAGCAGCCCGCCCGGGAGTTCCCAGTACTTC. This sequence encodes CASSPPGSSQYF.